Below, one T cell receptor (beta chain) is given with its context. The V gene lost 0 bases and the J gene lost 2 bases, with 11 bases spanning the gap. Per the germline V gene, CDR1 is SGDLS and CDR2 is YYNGEE. The CDR3 loop spans 16 amino acids. The sample is drawn from a study of blood T cell repertoires in COVID-19. Study at large: Sites across the United States, Italy and Spain contributed samples from acute and convalescent COVID-19. T cells, B-cell-depleted T cells, or PBMCs supplied cDNA or gDNA.

How the authors handled the data: Counts of nucleated cells, estimated from reference gene primer amplification, were obtained. Assay: immunoSEQ multiplex PCR; the TCRdb copy retains only in-frame clones and omits some. V, J and clone size were drawn from that table, and D and trimming were deduced from the DNA. The sample consists of under 250,000 clones, 75% to 85% of them appearing once. Sequences were obtained from peripheral blood. The gene calls are TRBV9 and TRBJ1-4; no reliable D call. The receptor was derived from a woman aged 65 to 85 with acute or convalescent COVID-19. DNA of the CDR3: TGTGCCAGCAGCGTAGCTCTTGGGAGGACTAATGAAAAACTGTTTTTT. This gives the protein CASSVALGRTNEKLFF. The whole variable domain, remainder taken from reference TRBV9 and TRBJ1-4, is DSGVTQTPKHLITATGQRVTLRCSPRSGDLSVYWYQQSLDQGLQFLIQYYNGEERAKGNILERFSAQQFPDLHSELNLSSLELGDSALYFCASSVALGRTNEKLFFGSGTQLSVL.